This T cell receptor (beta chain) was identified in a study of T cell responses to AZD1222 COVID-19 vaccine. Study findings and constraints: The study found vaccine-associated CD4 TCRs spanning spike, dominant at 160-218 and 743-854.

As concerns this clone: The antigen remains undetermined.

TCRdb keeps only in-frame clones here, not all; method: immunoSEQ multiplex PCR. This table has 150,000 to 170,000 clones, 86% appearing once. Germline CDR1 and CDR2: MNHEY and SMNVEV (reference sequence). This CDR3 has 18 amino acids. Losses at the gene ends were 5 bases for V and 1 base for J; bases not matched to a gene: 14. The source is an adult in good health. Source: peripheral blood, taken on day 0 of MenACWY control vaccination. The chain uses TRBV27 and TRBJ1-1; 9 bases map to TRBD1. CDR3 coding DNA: TGTGCCAGCAGTCACGCGACAGGGACAGGGCTGCCGAACACTGAAGCTTTCTTT. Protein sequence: CASSHATGTGLPNTEAFF.